The 10 T cell receptor beta chains below were found in one sample sequenced in a study of PD-1 blockade in classical Hodgkin lymphoma. Measured with immunoSEQ multiplex PCR; TCRdb has only the in-frame clones, and not every one. This table holds under 60,000 clones, around 67% found once. In every patient, relapse followed autologous stem cell transplantation, while exposure to brentuximab vedotin differed. Material: peripheral blood mononuclear cells (PBMCs), obtained before the second cycle of nivolumab. The receptors were sampled from a human donor with classical Hodgkin lymphoma.

Only a few counts were recorded for this clone. V and J are TRBV7-9 and TRBJ1-1; D is unclear. Per the germline V gene, CDR1 is SEHNR and CDR2 is FQNEAQ (reference sequence). V was clipped by 1 base and J by 1 base, with 10 bases between them. This CDR3 spans 15 amino acids. The CDR3 bases are TGTGCCAGCAGCTTAGGTCTGGGAGAGAACACTGAAGCTTTCTTT. This encodes CASSLGLGENTEAFF.

V usage is TRBV18 and J usage is TRBJ2-1; 9 nucleotides line up with TRBD1. The germline V gene has CDR1 KGHSH and CDR2 LQKENI. The CDR3 covers 14 residues. Trimming cost V 6 bases and J 9 bases; bases outside gene matches: 9. The CDR3 reads CASSPGTGFTEQFF. DNA for the CDR3: TGTGCCAGCTCGCCCGGGACAGGGTTTACTGAGCAGTTCTTC. Full variable domain (remainder filled in from reference TRBV18 and TRBJ2-1): NAGVMQNPRHLVRRRGQEARLRCSPMKGHSHVYWYRQLPEEGLKFMVYLQKENIIDESGMPKERFSAEFPKEGPSILRIQQVVRGDSAAYFCASSPGTGFTEQFFGPGTRLTVL.

This clone was observed a handful of times. The V call is TRBV28, the J call TRBJ1-2; tentatively, D is TRBD1 (5 bases). The CDR3 runs to 17 residues. Between the trimmed V and J ends, which lost 6 bases and 3 bases, there was a span of 23 bases. From germline, CDR1 is MDHEN and CDR2 SYDVKM. CDR3 sequence: CASRRIAGQTKDYGYTF. In nucleotides, the CDR3 is TGTGCCAGCAGGAGGATCGCTGGACAAACTAAAGACTATGGCTACACCTTC.

V is TRBV11-2 and J is TRBJ2-1, with 7 bases matching TRBD1. The CDR3 has 15 residues. Looked up from germline, CDR1 is SGHAT and CDR2 is FQNNGV. V gave up 0 bases and J gave up 3 bases; unmatched junction bases: 2. CDR3 bases: TGTGCCAGCAGCTTAGAGTCAGGGGGCTACAATGAGCAGTTCTTC. This codes for CASSLESGGYNEQFF.

This chain joins TRBV4-1 and TRBJ2-1; 13 bases are shared with TRBD2. J lost 2 bases, V lost 4 bases, and 5 bases had no gene match. Germline loops: CDR1 MGHRA, CDR2 YSYEKL. There are 17 residues in the CDR3. The chain's CDR3 is CASSRGGLAGTYNEQFF. The CDR3 nucleotides are TGCGCCAGCAGCCGTGGGGGACTAGCGGGAACCTACAATGAGCAGTTCTTC.

The chain is built from TRBV6-6 and TRBJ2-7; the D is unclear. CDR3 length equals 11 residues. The V and J ends lost 5 bases and 5 bases respectively, with 7 bases between them. Germline V gives CDR1 MNHNY, CDR2 SVGAGI (reference sequence). The chain's CDR3 is CASSPGHEQYF. Written as DNA, the CDR3 is TGTGCCAGCAGTCCGGGCCACGAGCAGTACTTC.

The chain uses TRBV30 and TRBJ2-7; weak D call: TRBD2 (5 bases). The CDR3 spans 15 residues. Germline CDR1 reads GTSNPN; CDR2 reads SVGIG (reference sequence). V shed 4 bases and J shed 7 bases, with 23 bases lying between them. CDR3 sequence: CAWTGPASPNWEQYF. CDR3 bases: TGTGCCTGGACCGGTCCAGCTAGCCCGAACTGGGAGCAGTACTTC.

The chain combines TRBV14 with TRBJ2-1; 15 bases are shared with TRBD2. J lost 0 bases, V lost 4 bases, and 7 bases had no gene match. The germline V gene has CDR1 SGHDN and CDR2 FVKESK. CDR3 length: 19 amino acids. This CDR3 reads CASSPGTSGRWSSYNEQFF. CDR3 sequence (DNA): TGTGCCAGCAGCCCGGGGACTAGCGGGAGGTGGAGCTCCTACAATGAGCAGTTCTTC.

A remark on this clone: One end of the junction fails to match germline, which may point to a read error. V usage is TRBV6-5 and J usage is TRBJ2-6; D possibly uses TRBD1 or TRBD2 (5 bases each). Germline V gene lookup returns CDR1 MNHEY and CDR2 SVGAGI. The CDR3 runs 16 residues. The CDR3 loop reads CARSSWAGARANVLTF. The CDR3 DNA is TGTGCCCGCAGTTCCTGGGCCGGGGCGAGGGCCAACGTCCTGACTTTC.

This clone was found once. This chain joins TRBV13 and TRBJ1-3, with D possibly TRBD1 on 5 matching bases. This CDR3 has 16 amino acids. Trimming removed 6 bases at V and 0 bases at J, with 15 bases between. Germline assignment: CDR1 PRHDT and CDR2 FYEKMQ (reference sequence). CDR3 in DNA: TGTGCCAGCAGGGGTCCGGGGGATCTCTCTGGAAACACCATATATTTT. This translates into CASRGPGDLSGNTIYF.